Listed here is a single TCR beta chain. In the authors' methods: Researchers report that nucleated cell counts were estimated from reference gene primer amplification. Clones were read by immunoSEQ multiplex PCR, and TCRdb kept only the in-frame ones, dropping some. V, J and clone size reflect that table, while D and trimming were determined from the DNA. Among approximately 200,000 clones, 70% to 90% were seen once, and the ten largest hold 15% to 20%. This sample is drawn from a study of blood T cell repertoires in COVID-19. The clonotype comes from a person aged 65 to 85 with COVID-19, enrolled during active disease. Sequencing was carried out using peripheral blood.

CDR3 amino acids: CASSLSGRLGLWANYGYTF. CDR3 DNA: TGTGCCAGCAGCTTAAGCGGTCGGTTGGGATTGTGGGCTAACTATGGCTACACCTTC. This chain connects TRBV7-2 to TRBJ1-2; D gene unclear. The CDR3 consists of 19 residues. Germline values: CDR1 SGHTA, CDR2 FQGNSA. V was pared by 2 bases and J by 0 bases, with 22 bases between.